This T cell receptor (beta chain) came from a study of early T cells in non-severe SARS-CoV-2 infection. Study details: Sequenced bulk RNA came from whole blood that was unsorted, and chains were unpaired.

The CDR3 spans 13 residues. V gave up 1 base and J gave up 6 bases, with 10 bases separating them. Unique molecular identifier tags were affixed to discrete cDNA molecules. TCRdb reprocessed the 5' RACE reads with MiXCR, giving one entry per CDR3 protein. The table shows around 77,000 distinct CDR3 sequences, with around 10% occurring only once. Study-wide points: A preference for anti-spike CD8 responses marked VDJdb matching, which missed private and CD4 specificities.

This clonotype was detected many times. As yet, its antigen is unknown. The sequence was collected from an adult who was a healthcare worker with PCR-confirmed SARS-CoV-2 infection or an uninfected control (not recorded which). The donor label of this sample is uncertain. The V call is TRBV12-3 or TRBV12-4, the J call TRBJ2-7; D is perhaps TRBD2 (5 bases). The material was whole blood, obtained at baseline. CDR3 in amino acids: CASSLGGVVEQYF. CDR3 DNA sequence: TGTGCCAGCAGTTTAGGGGGAGTCGTCGAGCAGTACTTC.